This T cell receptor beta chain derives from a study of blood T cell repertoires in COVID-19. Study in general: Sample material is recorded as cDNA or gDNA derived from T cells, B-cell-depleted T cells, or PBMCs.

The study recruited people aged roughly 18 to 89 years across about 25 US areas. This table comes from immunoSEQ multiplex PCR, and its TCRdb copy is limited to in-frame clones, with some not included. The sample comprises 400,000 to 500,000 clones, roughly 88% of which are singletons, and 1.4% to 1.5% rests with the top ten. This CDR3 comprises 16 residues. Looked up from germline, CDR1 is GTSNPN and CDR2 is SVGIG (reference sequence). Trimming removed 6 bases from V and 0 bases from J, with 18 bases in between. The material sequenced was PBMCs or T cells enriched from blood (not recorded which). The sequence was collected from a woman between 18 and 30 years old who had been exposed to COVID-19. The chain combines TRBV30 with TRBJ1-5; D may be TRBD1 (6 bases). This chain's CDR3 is CACTGGAAGSNQPQHF. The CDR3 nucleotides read TGTGCCTGTACCGGGGGGGCGGCGGGTAGCAATCAGCCCCAGCATTTT.